A single sample gave rise to the 28 T cell receptor beta chains below, sequenced in a study of T cells in Graves' hyperthyroidism and ophthalmopathy. Template material for amplifying TCR beta CDR3 regions consisted of RNA transcripts. The TCR CDR3 first-round RT-PCR relied on the HTBI primer set. TCRdb independently ran MiXCR on the multiplex PCR reads; one entry per CDR3 protein. The sample contains 700,000 or so distinct CDR3 sequences, roughly 17% of which appear only once. Sequencing was carried out using blood. These receptor sequences come from a man aged 18 to 30 with Graves' hyperthyroidism.

In its sample, this clonotype was seen once. The CDR3 DNA reads as TGCGCCAGCAGCCAAGAAAATCCAAACTATGGCTACACCTTC. It yields the protein CASSQENPNYGYTF. This sequence joins TRBV4-1 and TRBJ1-2, with D uncertain. The CDR3 has 14 amino acids. Per germline, CDR1 MGHRA and CDR2 YSYEKL. V lost 0 bases and J 2 bases, leaving 7 bases between the germline ends.

The V and J genes are TRBV28 and TRBJ2-7; 11 bases fit TRBD2. The V segment lost 5 bases and the J segment 3 bases; nucleotides outside the gene matches: 6. This CDR3 region has 15 residues. CDR1 is MDHEN, CDR2 SYDVKM, per germline. CDR3 DNA: TGTGCCAGCAGTCGCCTAGCGGGGGGACGCTACGAGCAGTACTTC. Protein: CASSRLAGGRYEQYF.

V is TRBV9 and J is TRBJ2-1; 12 bases fit TRBD2. The V gene end was trimmed by 1 base and the J gene end by 7 bases; junction bases not matched to a gene: 6. The CDR3 is 16 amino acids. The germline CDR1 and CDR2 sequences are SGDLS and YYNGEE. The CDR3 DNA reads TGTGCCAGCAGCGTAACAACCGGGACTAGCGGGAATGAGCAGTTCTTC. Protein sequence: CASSVTTGTSGNEQFF.

Comments on this clonotype: A junction boundary mismatches the germline segment, possibly from a read error. The chain recombines TRBV5-1 with TRBJ2-7; weak D call: TRBD1 (5 bases). CDR1 is SGHRS and CDR2 is YFSETQ in the germline V gene. This CDR3 is built from 16 residues. CDR3 in amino acids: CASSFWTPEPSYGQYF. The CDR3 DNA reads as TGTGCCAGCAGCTTTTGGACACCGGAGCCTTCCTACGGGCAGTACTTC.

The V call is TRBV5-1, the J call TRBJ1-5; TRBD1 is a possible D gene (6 bases). V was trimmed by 4 bases and J by 6 bases, leaving 14 bases between them. The CDR3 has 14 residues. Germline CDR1 is SGHRS and CDR2 is YFSETQ. This CDR3 is CASSLTEGGQPQHF. CDR3 DNA: TGCGCCAGCAGCCTAACCGAGGGGGGTCAGCCCCAGCATTTT.

The table lists this clonotype with many counts. The rearrangement uses TRBV7-9 and TRBJ2-1; TRBD2 matches 14 bases. The CDR3 contains 15 residues. CDR1 is SEHNR, CDR2 FQNEAQ, per germline (reference sequence). Losses at the gene ends were 5 bases for V and 9 bases for J; bases not matched to a gene: 6. This chain's CDR3 is CASSTSGTSGSEQFF. CDR3 nucleotide sequence: TGTGCCAGCAGCACATCCGGGACTAGCGGGAGTGAGCAGTTCTTC.

This clonotype was seen more than once but under ten times. This chain links TRBV4-1 with TRBJ2-4; no clear D. The germline V gene has CDR1 MGHRA and CDR2 YSYEKL. Trimming took off 0 bases at V and 10 bases at J, with 7 bases between the two ends. CDR3 length equals 12 residues. The CDR3 is CASSQDLRIQYF. CDR3 nucleotides: TGCGCCAGCAGCCAAGATTTAAGGATTCAGTACTTC.

In this sample, this clonotype turned up a few times. This sequence joins TRBV5-1 and TRBJ2-7; D perhaps matches TRBD1 (5 bases). Looked up from germline, CDR1 is SGHRS and CDR2 is YFSETQ. Trimming shortened V by 4 bases and J by 6 bases, and 14 bases separated the two germline ends. The CDR3 loop spans 13 amino acids. The CDR3 reads CASSTRDLSEQYF. The CDR3 nucleotides are TGCGCCAGCAGCACCAGGGATTTGAGCGAGCAGTACTTC.

In its sample, this clonotype was seen a few times. The chain has TRBV20-1 and TRBJ1-1, with D perhaps TRBD1 (5 bases). Germline V gene data show CDR1 as DFQATT and CDR2 as SNEGSKA (reference sequence). Trimming cost V 3 bases and J 4 bases, with 15 bases left between them. The CDR3 consists of 14 residues. CDR3 sequence reads: CSASQGFLPTEAFF. The CDR3 region has the DNA TGCAGTGCTAGCCAGGGTTTCCTGCCCACTGAAGCTTTCTTT.

This clonotype was seen repeatedly, ten times or more. The chain employs TRBV20-1 and TRBJ2-1, with TRBD2 identical over 11 bases. The CDR3 contains 15 residues. Germline CDR1 DFQATT, CDR2 SNEGSKA (reference sequence). Trimming cost V 3 bases and J 5 bases; bases outside gene matches: 6. In DNA form, the CDR3 reads TGCAGTGCTAGCCGACTAGCGGGAATTAACAATGAGCAGTTCTTC. It translates to CSASRLAGINNEQFF.

This clonotype was seen at least ten times. The genes are TRBV18 and TRBJ1-1; 7 bases are shared with TRBD1. From germline, CDR1 is KGHSH and CDR2 LQKENI. Trimming took 6 bases from V and 0 from J; bases not matched to a gene: 7. CDR3 size: 15 residues. In nucleotides, the CDR3 is TGTGCCAGCTCTTCGTCGGGACAGCTGAACACTGAAGCTTTCTTT. This translates into CASSSSGQLNTEAFF.

This clonotype occurred many times. The chain joins TRBV6-1 to TRBJ2-1, with 7 bases that match TRBD1. The CDR3 is 15 residues long. Germline trimming cut 5 bases from V and 8 bases from J; bases unmatched to any gene: 12. In germline, CDR1 is MNHNS, CDR2 SASEGT. CDR3 region: CASSSPRGLRDEQFF. CDR3 DNA: TGTGCCAGCAGTTCCCCAAGGGGGCTGAGGGATGAGCAGTTCTTC.

This clonotype has a handful of counts. The chain joins TRBV6-1 to TRBJ2-6, with D uncertain. The CDR3 is 15 residues long. The germline V and J ends were trimmed by 5 bases and 0 bases, with 8 bases remaining between them. Germline loops: CDR1 MNHNS, CDR2 SASEGT. The CDR3 loop reads CASSIQLSGANVLTF. The CDR3 DNA follows: TGTGCCAGCAGTATTCAGCTCTCTGGGGCCAACGTCCTGACTTTC.

This clonotype has ten or more counts. J is TRBJ2-7 and V is TRBV29-1; D is perhaps TRBD1 or TRBD2 (5 bases each). This CDR3 comprises 13 residues. Trimming removed 5 bases at V and 3 bases at J, with 14 bases between. Germline lookup yields CDR1 SQVTM and CDR2 ANQGSEA. The DNA for the CDR3 is TGCAGCGTTAGAGGGACGGAAAACTACGAGCAGTACTTC. Translation: CSVRGTENYEQYF.

J is TRBJ1-6 and V is TRBV5-1, with 8 positions matching TRBD1. In germline, CDR1 is SGHRS, CDR2 YFSETQ. J lost 7 bases, V lost 5 bases, and 8 bases had no gene match. The length of the CDR3 is 15 residues. The CDR3 loop reads CASRRGWDRNSPLHF. The DNA of the CDR3 is TGCGCCAGCAGGCGGGGGTGGGACAGGAATTCACCCCTCCACTTT.

This clonotype appeared a few times. The rearrangement links TRBV9 to TRBJ1-5; a possible D gene is TRBD1 (5 bases). The V and J ends lost 5 bases and 0 bases respectively, with 12 bases between them. CDR1 and CDR2 (germline): SGDLS, YYNGEE. The CDR3 covers 15 residues. CDR3 loop: CASSEGIASNQPQHF. CDR3 DNA: TGTGCCAGCAGTGAGGGGATTGCTAGCAATCAGCCCCAGCATTTT.

This clonotype was observed many times. The rearrangement links TRBV6-2 or TRBV6-3 to TRBJ2-7; the D gene is possibly TRBD2 (6 bases). Trimming stripped 5 bases from V and 5 bases from J, with 19 bases between. This CDR3 comprises 15 residues. The germline V gene has CDR1 MNHEY and CDR2 SVGEGT. As DNA, the CDR3 is TGTGCCAGCAGTGTGGCTAGCGTAGGAGGCCACGAGCAGTACTTC. Residues: CASSVASVGGHEQYF.

On this clonotype itself: A single base separates this from a much larger clone, so it may be a read error. Since the CDR3 does not end with the conserved phenylalanine or tryptophan, this likely comes from a read error. V is TRBV28 and J is TRBJ1-2; D is unresolved. CDR3 length equals 12 residues. The V end was cut by 7 bases, the J end by 2 bases, with 8 bases between. Per the germline V gene, CDR1 is MDHEN and CDR2 is SYDVKM. The CDR3 sequence: CASNRENYGYTS. The CDR3 DNA sequence: TGTGCCAGCAACAGAGAGAACTATGGCTACACCTCC.

The chain couples TRBV18 to TRBJ2-2; no reliable D call. Germline CDR1 KGHSH, CDR2 LQKENI. V lost 4 bases and J lost 5, with 17 bases in between. The CDR3 contains 16 residues. The CDR3 DNA follows: TGTGCCAGCTCACGAGAGAGACCCCGGCAAACCGGGGAGCTGTTTTTT. Translating it yields CASSRERPRQTGELFF.

The chain combines TRBV12-3 or TRBV12-4 with TRBJ1-2; 12 bases are a match to TRBD1. There are 17 residues in the CDR3. With 1 base clipped from V and 5 bases from J, the junction kept 8 bases outside the gene matches. CDR3 region: CASSLGPGQGAEYGYTF. The DNA for the CDR3 is TGTGCCAGCAGTTTAGGTCCGGGACAGGGGGCGGAGTATGGCTACACCTTC.

The V and J genes are TRBV6-2 or TRBV6-3 and TRBJ2-3, with TRBD2 identical over 11 bases. Germline V gene sequence: CDR1 MNHEY, CDR2 SVGEGT. J gave up 5 bases and V 5 bases, and 9 bases lay outside the gene matches. This CDR3 comprises 16 residues. The CDR3 loop is CASSGRLAGFEDTQYF. CDR3 bases: TGTGCCAGCAGTGGACGACTAGCGGGATTTGAAGATACGCAGTATTTT.

The chain carries TRBV7-9 and TRBJ2-1, with 8 bases matching TRBD2. Germline loops: CDR1 SEHNR, CDR2 FQNEAQ (reference sequence). V shed 0 bases, J shed 3 bases, and the junction held 13 bases outside the gene matches. The CDR3 totals 19 residues. The CDR3 DNA sequence: TGTGCCAGCAGCTTAGCGACGGGATACGGGAGGGGAGGCTACAATGAGCAGTTCTTC. It yields the protein CASSLATGYGRGGYNEQFF.

The chain has TRBV11-2 and TRBJ2-3, with D unclear. This CDR3 has 12 amino acids. Trimming cost V 5 bases and J 9 bases, with 12 bases left between them. In germline, CDR1 is SGHAT, CDR2 FQNNGV. DNA of the CDR3: TGTGCCAGCAGCCCCTCGGGCCAGACGCAGTATTTT. Translation gives CASSPSGQTQYF.

On this clonotype itself: An end of the junction differs from the germline gene, which may be a read error. This CDR3 reads CASSVAGYSYEQYF. CDR3 bases: TGTGCCAGCAGCGTAGCGGGCTACTCCTACGAGCAGTACTTC. The chain links TRBV7-2 to TRBJ2-7; TRBD2 matches 7 bases. In germline, CDR1 is SGHTA, CDR2 FQGNSA. This CDR3 contains 14 residues.

This clonotype has a count of ten or more. V is TRBV20-1 and J is TRBJ2-1; D gene unclear. This CDR3 is built from 15 residues. Between the trimmed V and J ends, which lost 4 bases and 0 bases, there was a span of 13 bases. CDR1 is DFQATT and CDR2 is SNEGSKA in the germline V gene (reference sequence). CDR3 loop: CSATRSPSSYNEQFF. The CDR3 DNA reads TGCAGTGCTACTAGGAGCCCCAGCTCCTACAATGAGCAGTTCTTC.

V gene TRBV4-1 combines with J gene TRBJ2-7; TRBD1 aligns across 9 bases. Germline V gives CDR1 MGHRA, CDR2 YSYEKL. This CDR3 has 14 amino acids. J gave up 5 bases and V 0 bases, and 2 bases lay outside the gene matches. The CDR3 here is CASSQERQGDEQYF. The DNA of the CDR3 is TGCGCCAGCAGCCAAGAACGACAGGGGGACGAGCAGTACTTC.

This clonotype was picked up a small number of times. The junction differs from germline at one of its ends, possibly a read error. This chain connects TRBV6-1 to TRBJ1-5, with 9 bases matching TRBD1. From germline, CDR1 is MNHNS and CDR2 SASEGT. This CDR3 comprises 14 residues. CDR3 in DNA: TGTGCCAGCCTACCAGGGACAGGGACGGAGCCCCAACATTTT. Its translation is CASLPGTGTEPQHF.

V gene TRBV6-2 or TRBV6-3 combines with J gene TRBJ1-1, with D possibly matching TRBD1 (5 bases). The CDR3 runs 12 residues. The germline CDR1 and CDR2 sequences are MNHEY and SVGEGT. V was trimmed by 7 bases and J by 4 bases, leaving 10 bases between them. The chain's CDR3 is CASTQGVTEAFF. The DNA for the CDR3 is TGTGCCAGCACCCAGGGAGTCACTGAAGCTTTCTTT.